This T cell receptor beta chain was found in a study of T cells after yellow fever vaccination. With 2 bases clipped from V and 2 bases from J, the junction kept 6 bases outside the gene matches. The CDR3 runs to 15 residues. Germline CDR1 MNHEY, CDR2 SVGAGI. Conversion of TCR transcripts into cDNA relied on 5'RACE template switching, which added a universal primer site and UMIs. TCRdb passed the 5' RACE reads through MiXCR, listing each CDR3 protein once. The sample includes hundreds of thousands of distinct CDR3 sequences, about 13% of them seen just once. As concerns this clonotype: Antigen unknown.

Study results and limitations: It was a weaker secondary response, yet one that peaked faster, at day 5 versus 15. Most primary-vaccination clones recurred post-booster (nearly 98% CD4, roughly 87% CD8). Of the clonotypes, a small share occurred in both CD4 and CD8 compartments.

The chain joins TRBV6-5 to TRBJ2-7; 7 positions match TRBD2. This sample comprised PBMCs, obtained on the day of the yellow fever booster vaccination. The TCR originated in a man aged 25-45 years who received the YFV17D yellow fever vaccine. The CDR3 nucleotides are TGTGCCAGCAGTTACGGGGGGGTAAATGCCTACGAGCAGTACTTC. As protein: CASSYGGVNAYEQYF.